This paragraph reports one TCR beta chain. Antigen specificity is unknown. The CDR3 sequence is 13 residues long. Looked up from germline, CDR1 is MNHEY and CDR2 is SMNVEV (reference sequence). Losses at the gene ends were 3 bases for V and 9 bases for J; bases not matched to a gene: 3. Clones were read by immunoSEQ multiplex PCR, and TCRdb kept only the in-frame ones, dropping some. The repertoire has tens of thousands of clones, more than 75% of them found once; the top ten carry 5.7%. These data originate in a study of a mutant IDH1 vaccine in newly diagnosed glioma. The time point: week 35, safety follow-up. The content of each vaccine dose was 300 ug of mutant IDH1 20-mer peptide, and topical imiquimod accompanied it.

Here the sequenced sample was PBMCs, taken from a glioma patient whose treatment included an IDH1 peptide vaccine. The sequence came from a middle-aged woman with glioma. The rearrangement joins TRBV27 to TRBJ2-1, with 9 bases lining up with TRBD1. The DNA of the CDR3 is TGTGCCAGCAGTTTGGGACAGGGAAGTGAGCAGTTCTTC. It translates to CASSLGQGSEQFF.